A selection of T cell receptor beta chains follows, all from one sample in a study of CD8+CD57+ T cells in acquired aplastic anemia. In TCRdb, the reads were re-called with MiXCR into one record per CDR3 protein. The table shows 150,000 to 200,000 distinct CDR3 sequences, with about three fifths occurring only once. Sequencing was performed on sorted CD4+, CD8+, or CD8+CD57+ T cells (not recorded which) from PBMCs. These receptors were taken from a human donor with severe aplastic anemia or a healthy control (not recorded which). The CDR3 runs from the conserved cysteine through the conserved F or W. Each record gives: J gene, V gene, clone size, D gene, CDR3 DNA, CDR3 protein. D genes are given only for firm matches. Clone size is given for some rows only: seen once, a few or many times, or a class if the clone is expanded.

TRBJ2-7	TRBV7-9	.	TRBD2	TGTGCCAGCAGGCTTTCTGGACTAGCGGACTACGAGCAGTACTTC	CASRLSGLADYEQYF
TRBJ1-1	TRBV7-9	.	.	TGTGCCAGCAGCTTAGCTCAAGGAGGACGGAACACTGAAGCTTTCTTT	CASSLAQGGRNTEAFF
TRBJ2-2	TRBV24-1	.	TRBD1	TGTGCCACCAGCGGACAGGACACCGGGGAGCTGTTTTTT	CATSGQDTGELFF
TRBJ2-7	TRBV6-5	.	TRBD1	TGTGCCATCAGTATGACAGGGGGGGCATACGAGCAGTACTTC	CAISMTGGAYEQYF
TRBJ2-1	TRBV19	once	.	TGTGCCAGTAGTATAGATGGTCGCTCTGGTCACCCCACCTACAATGAGCAGTTCTTC	CASSIDGRSGHPTYNEQFF
TRBJ2-2	TRBV7-9	.	.	TGTGCCAGCAGCTTAGAGGTGGGGGCCGGGGAGCTGTTTTTT	CASSLEVGAGELFF
TRBJ2-1	TRBV7-2	.	.	TGTGCCAGCAGCCCACTCGTAGGACGGACCTACAATGAGCAGTTCTTC	CASSPLVGRTYNEQFF
TRBJ1-1	TRBV15	few	.	TGTGCCACCAGCAGAGACTTACAGGGTGGGTTGACTGAAGCTTTCTTT	CATSRDLQGGLTEAFF
TRBJ2-7	TRBV7-2	.	TRBD2	TGTGCCAGCAGCCAACCGGCGGGGGGGGCAACCTACGAGCAGTACTTC	CASSQPAGGATYEQYF
TRBJ2-3	TRBV7-9	.	.	TGTGCCAGCAGCGTAGGTGGGGAGAGGACAGATACGCAGTATTTT	CASSVGGERTDTQYF
TRBJ2-7	TRBV29-1	.	TRBD1	TGCAGCGTTGAAGGTGCCAGCTCACCGACAGGGGGTGGCGATGAGCAGTACTTC	CSVEGASSPTGGGDEQYF
TRBJ1-4	TRBV7-9	few	.	TGTGCCAGCAGCTTAGGACAGGATGAAAAACTGTTTTTT	CASSLGQDEKLFF
TRBJ2-7	TRBV5-4	few	.	TGTGCCAGCAGCTCGAGACGGACGGGCGGCGGCGAGCAGTACTTC	CASSSRRTGGGEQYF
TRBJ2-1	TRBV6-6	many	.	TGTGCCAGCAGTTACGAGATTTCCGACAATGAGCAGTTCTTC	CASSYEISDNEQFF
TRBJ2-5	TRBV7-2	few	.	TGTGCCAGCAGCTTTCGGTCCAGCGCCTTCCAAGAGACCCAGTACTTC	CASSFRSSAFQETQYF
TRBJ2-1	TRBV7-8	.	.	TGTGCCAGCAGCTTAGCACTGCGGGGCACGAATGAGCAGTTCTTC	CASSLALRGTNEQFF
TRBJ1-2	TRBV7-9	.	.	TGTGCCAGCAGCTTAGTTATTTCGGGCAGGATTTACTTC	CASSLVISGRIYF
TRBJ2-7	TRBV7-7	few	TRBD1	TGTGCCAGCAGCCCCGGGACAGGATCCGAGCAGTACTTC	CASSPGTGSEQYF
TRBJ2-7	TRBV2	.	TRBD1	TGTGCCAGCGGATCCGGGACAGGGGGCGACGAGCAGTACTTC	CASGSGTGGDEQYF
TRBJ2-7	TRBV6-2/TRBV6-3	many	TRBD1	TGTGCCAGCAGTTTACGGACAGGGGGAGTTTACGAGCAGTACTTC	CASSLRTGGVYEQYF
TRBJ1-3	TRBV5-1	.	.	TGCGCCAGCAGCTTGGTCGGCGGGAGCTCTGGAAACACCATATATTTT	CASSLVGGSSGNTIYF
TRBJ1-2	TRBV9	.	.	TGTGCCAGCAGCGAGTCCACAGTTAAGGGCTACACCTTC	CASSESTVKGYTF
TRBJ2-5	TRBV7-2	.	.	TGTGCCAGCAGCTTAGTAGGCGACGGTCAAGAGACCCAGTACTTC	CASSLVGDGQETQYF